This T cell receptor (beta chain) was sequenced for a study of low-dose radiotherapy and immunotherapy resistance in tumors. Overall study context: Intravenous cyclophosphamide 200 mg/m2 was given every two weeks, one day before radiation and immunotherapy.

With V trimmed by 0 bases and J by 10 bases, 13 bases remained unmatched. The V gene's germline CDR1 is LGHNA and CDR2 YSLEER. This CDR3 has 17 residues. Time point denoted: before trial treatment. Inclusion covered patients whose advanced solid tumors lacked tumor-infiltrating lymphocytes. With TRAV- and TRBV-specific primers, first-strand cDNA was made, covering the alpha and beta chains. The authors amplified TCRs for around 20 PCR cycles with a constant-region primer and a V-primer adapter. Isolated mRNA underwent amplification by in vitro transcription. TCRdb processed the reads anew with MiXCR; each CDR3 protein has one entry. The sample consists of around 65,000 distinct CDR3 sequences, approximately 25% of them appearing once. A remark on this clonotype: It differs at one base from a far larger clone, so likely a read error.

This sample comprised PBMCs, obtained before treatment. The chain has TRBV4-3 and TRBJ2-1; 9 nucleotides line up with TRBD1. This receptor was identified in a male donor with rectosigmoid adenocarcinoma. The CDR3 is CASSQESVGQGSYEQFF. DNA for the CDR3: TGCGCCAGCAGCCAAGAAAGCGTCGGACAGGGGAGCTACGAGCAGTTCTTC.